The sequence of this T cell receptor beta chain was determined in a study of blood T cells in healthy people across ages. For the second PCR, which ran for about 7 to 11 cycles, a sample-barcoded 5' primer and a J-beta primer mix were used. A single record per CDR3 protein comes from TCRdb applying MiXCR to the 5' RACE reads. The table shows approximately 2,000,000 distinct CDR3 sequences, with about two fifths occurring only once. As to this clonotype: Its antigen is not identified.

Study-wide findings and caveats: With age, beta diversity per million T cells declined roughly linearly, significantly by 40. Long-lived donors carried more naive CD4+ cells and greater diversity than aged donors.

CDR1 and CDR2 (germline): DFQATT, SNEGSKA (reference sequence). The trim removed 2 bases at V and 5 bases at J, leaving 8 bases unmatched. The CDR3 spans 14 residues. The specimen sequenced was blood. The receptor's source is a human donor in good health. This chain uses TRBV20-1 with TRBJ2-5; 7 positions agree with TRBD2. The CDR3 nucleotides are TGCAGTGCTAGACTACTAGCGTCCACGGAGACCCAGTACTTC. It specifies CSARLLASTETQYF.